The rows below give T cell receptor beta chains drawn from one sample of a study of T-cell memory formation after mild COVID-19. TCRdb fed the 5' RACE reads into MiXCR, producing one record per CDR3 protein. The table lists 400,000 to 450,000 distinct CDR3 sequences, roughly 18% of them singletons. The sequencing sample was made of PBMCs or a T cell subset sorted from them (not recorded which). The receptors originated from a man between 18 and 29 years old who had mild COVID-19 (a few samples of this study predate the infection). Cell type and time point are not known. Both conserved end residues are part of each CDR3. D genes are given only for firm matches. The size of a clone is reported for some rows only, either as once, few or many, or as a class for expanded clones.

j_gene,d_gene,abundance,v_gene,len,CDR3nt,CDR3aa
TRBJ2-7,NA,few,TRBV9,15,TGTGCCAGCAGCGTAGGGACGGCTACATTCTACGAGCAGTACTTC,CASSVGTATFYEQYF
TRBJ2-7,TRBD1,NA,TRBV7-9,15,TGTGCCAGCAGCCCAGTAGGGACAGGGGCCCACGAGCAGTACTTC,CASSPVGTGAHEQYF
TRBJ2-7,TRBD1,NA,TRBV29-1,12,TGCAGCGTTGCACAGGGGGCTCGAGAGCAGTACTTC,CSVAQGAREQYF
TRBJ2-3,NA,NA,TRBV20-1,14,TGCAGTGCTATCGGACAGACTAGCACAGATACGCAGTATTTT,CSAIGQTSTDTQYF
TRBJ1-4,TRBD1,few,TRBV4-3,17,TGCGCCAGCAGCCAACGGGTAGGGGGCGACAATAATGAAAAACTGTTTTTT,CASSQRVGGDNNEKLFF
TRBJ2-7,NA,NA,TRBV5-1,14,TGCGCCAGCAGCCCGCCCCGGCGGACGGGGGAGCAGTACTTC,CASSPPRRTGEQYF
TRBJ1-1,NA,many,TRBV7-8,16,TGTGCCAGCAGTCATATCGTACAGACTGGGGTAGCTGAAGCTTTCTTT,CASSHIVQTGVAEAFF
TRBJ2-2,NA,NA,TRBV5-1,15,TGCGCCAGCAGCTTGGGGGCATGGGGCACCGGGGAGCTGTTTTTT,CASSLGAWGTGELFF
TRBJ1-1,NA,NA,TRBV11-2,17,TGTGCCAGCAGCTTAGTTTCCCCAGGGATCGTAAACACTGAAGCTTTCTTT,CASSLVSPGIVNTEAFF
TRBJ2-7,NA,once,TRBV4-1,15,TGCGCCAGCAGCCAGTCTGGCTACAGCTCCTACGAGCAGTACTTC,CASSQSGYSSYEQYF
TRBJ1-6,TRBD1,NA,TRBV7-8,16,TGTGCCAGCAGCCGAGGACAGGAGGGTATGGAATCACCCCTCCACTTT,CASSRGQEGMESPLHF
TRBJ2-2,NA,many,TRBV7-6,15,TGTGCCAGCAGCTTAGTCAGACCACAGATCGGGGAGCTGTTTTTT,CASSLVRPQIGELFF
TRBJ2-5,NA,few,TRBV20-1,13,TGCAGTGCCGCCCTACCCGCGACAGAGACCCAGTACTTC,CSAALPATETQYF
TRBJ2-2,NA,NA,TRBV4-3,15,TGCGCCAGCAGCCAAGATAGGGGGGACACCGGGGAGCTGTTTTTT,CASSQDRGDTGELFF
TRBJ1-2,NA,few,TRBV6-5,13,TGTGCCAGCGGCAGGGGAACCAACTATGGCTACACCTTC,CASGRGTNYGYTF
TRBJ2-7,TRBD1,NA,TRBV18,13,TGTGCCAGCTCACGAGGACAGGCCTACGAGCAGTACTTC,CASSRGQAYEQYF
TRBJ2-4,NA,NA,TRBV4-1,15,TGCGCCAGCAGCCAAGATCGGGCTAGCGCGGTCATTCAGTACTTC,CASSQDRASAVIQYF
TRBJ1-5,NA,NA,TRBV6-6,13,TGTGCCACCCGACAGGCAAGCGGAAAGCCCCAGCATTTT,CATRQASGKPQHF
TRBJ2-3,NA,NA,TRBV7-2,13,TGTGCCAGCAGCTTAGGATCCTCCTACACGCAGTATTTT,CASSLGSSYTQYF
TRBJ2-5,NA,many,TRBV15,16,TGTGCCACCAGCAGAACCAGACCTCCCGACCGGGAGACCCAGTACTTC,CATSRTRPPDRETQYF
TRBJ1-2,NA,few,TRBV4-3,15,TGCGCCAGCAGCCTACAGGCCCCTACCCCTTATGGCTACACCTTC,CASSLQAPTPYGYTF
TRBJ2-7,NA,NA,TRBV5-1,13,TGCGCCAGCTCCCGGGACTTACCCTACGAGCAGTACTTC,CASSRDLPYEQYF
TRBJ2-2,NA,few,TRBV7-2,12,TGTGCCAGCAGCTTAGCGCCCGGGGAGCTGTTTTTT,CASSLAPGELFF
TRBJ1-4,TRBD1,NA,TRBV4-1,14,TGCGCCAGCAGGTTGACAGGGGGTAATGAAAAACTGTTTTTT,CASRLTGGNEKLFF
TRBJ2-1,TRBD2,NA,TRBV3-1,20,TGTGCCAGCAGCCAAGGCCTGACTAGCGGGGGGGCCCCATCCTACAATGAGCAGTTCTTC,CASSQGLTSGGAPSYNEQFF
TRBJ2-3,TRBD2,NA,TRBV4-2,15,TGTGCCAGCAGCCAGCGACTAGCGCACACAGATACGCAGTATTTT,CASSQRLAHTDTQYF